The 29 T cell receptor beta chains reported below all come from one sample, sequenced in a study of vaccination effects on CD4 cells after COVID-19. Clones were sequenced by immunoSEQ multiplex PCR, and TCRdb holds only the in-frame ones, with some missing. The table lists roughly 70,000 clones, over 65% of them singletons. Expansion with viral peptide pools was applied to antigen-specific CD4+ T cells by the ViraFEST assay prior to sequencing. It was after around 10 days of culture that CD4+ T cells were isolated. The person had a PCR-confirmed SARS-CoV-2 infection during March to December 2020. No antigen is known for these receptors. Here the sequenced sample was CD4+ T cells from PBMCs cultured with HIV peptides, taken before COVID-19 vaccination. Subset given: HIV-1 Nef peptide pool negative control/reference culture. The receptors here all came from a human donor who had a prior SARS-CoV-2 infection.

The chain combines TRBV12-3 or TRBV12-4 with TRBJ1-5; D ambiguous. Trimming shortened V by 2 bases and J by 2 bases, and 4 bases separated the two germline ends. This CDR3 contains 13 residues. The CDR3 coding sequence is TGTGCCAGCAGTTTATCGGGCAATCAGCCCCAGCATTTT. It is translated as CASSLSGNQPQHF.

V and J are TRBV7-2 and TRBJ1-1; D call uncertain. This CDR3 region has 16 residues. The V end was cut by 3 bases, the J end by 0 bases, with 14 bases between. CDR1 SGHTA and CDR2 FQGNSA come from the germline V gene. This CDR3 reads CASSFGRIILNTEAFF. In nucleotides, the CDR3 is TGTGCCAGCAGCTTTGGCAGGATCATCCTGAACACTGAAGCTTTCTTT.

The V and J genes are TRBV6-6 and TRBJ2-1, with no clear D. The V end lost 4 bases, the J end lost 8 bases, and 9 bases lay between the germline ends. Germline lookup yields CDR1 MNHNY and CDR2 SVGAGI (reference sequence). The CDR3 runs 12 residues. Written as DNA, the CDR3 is TGTGCCAGCAGTTTTGGACGGGATGAGCAGTTCTTC. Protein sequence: CASSFGRDEQFF.

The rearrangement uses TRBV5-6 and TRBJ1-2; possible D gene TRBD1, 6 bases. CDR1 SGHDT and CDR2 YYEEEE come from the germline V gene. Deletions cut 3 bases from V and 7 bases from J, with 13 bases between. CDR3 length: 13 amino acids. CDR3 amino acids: CASSSRDIAGYTF. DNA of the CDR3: TGTGCCAGCAGCTCCCGGGACATAGCTGGCTACACCTTC.

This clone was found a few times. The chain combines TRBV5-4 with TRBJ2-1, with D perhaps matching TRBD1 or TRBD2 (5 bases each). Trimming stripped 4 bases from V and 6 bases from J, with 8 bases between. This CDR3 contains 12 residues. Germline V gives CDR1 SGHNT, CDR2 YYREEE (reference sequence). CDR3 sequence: CASSGGVNEQFF. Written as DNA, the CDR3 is TGTGCCAGCAGCGGGGGAGTCAATGAGCAGTTCTTC. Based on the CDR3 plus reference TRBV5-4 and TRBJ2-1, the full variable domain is ETGVTQSPTHLIKTRGQQVTLRCSSQSGHNTVSWYQQALGQGPQFIFQYYREEENGRGNFPPRFSGLQFPNYSSELNVNALELDDSALYLCASSGGVNEQFFGPGTRLTVL.

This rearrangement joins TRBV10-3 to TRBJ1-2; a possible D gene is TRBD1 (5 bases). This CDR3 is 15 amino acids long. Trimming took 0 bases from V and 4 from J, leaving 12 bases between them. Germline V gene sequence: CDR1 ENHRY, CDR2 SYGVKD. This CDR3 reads CAISESGGGSYGYTF. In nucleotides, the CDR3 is TGTGCCATCAGTGAGTCCGGGGGTGGGAGCTATGGCTACACCTTC.

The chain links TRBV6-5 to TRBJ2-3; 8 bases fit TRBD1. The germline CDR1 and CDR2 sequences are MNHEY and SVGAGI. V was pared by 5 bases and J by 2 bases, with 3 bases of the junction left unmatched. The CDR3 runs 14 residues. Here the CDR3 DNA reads TGTGCCAGCAGTAAGGACAGGGTCACAGATACGCAGTATTTT. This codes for CASSKDRVTDTQYF.

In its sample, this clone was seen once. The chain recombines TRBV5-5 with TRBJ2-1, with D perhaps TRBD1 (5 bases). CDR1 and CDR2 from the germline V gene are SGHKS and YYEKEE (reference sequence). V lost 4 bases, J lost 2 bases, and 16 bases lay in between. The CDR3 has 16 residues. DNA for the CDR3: TGTGCCAGCAGCCGGCTGTGGGAAGGGGCCTACAATGAGCAGTTCTTC. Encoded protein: CASSRLWEGAYNEQFF.

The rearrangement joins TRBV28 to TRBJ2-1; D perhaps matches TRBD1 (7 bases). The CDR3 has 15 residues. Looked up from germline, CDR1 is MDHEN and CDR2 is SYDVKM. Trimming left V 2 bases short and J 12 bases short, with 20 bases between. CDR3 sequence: CASSLTGQGGLVQFF. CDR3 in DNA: TGTGCCAGCAGTTTAACCGGGCAGGGGGGCTTGGTGCAGTTCTTC.

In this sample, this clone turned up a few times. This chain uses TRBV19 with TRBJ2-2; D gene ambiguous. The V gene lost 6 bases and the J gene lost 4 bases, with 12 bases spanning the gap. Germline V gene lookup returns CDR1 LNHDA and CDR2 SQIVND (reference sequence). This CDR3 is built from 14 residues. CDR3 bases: TGTGCCAGTAGCTCGGCAGTCCCCACCGGGGAGCTGTTTTTT. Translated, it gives CASSSAVPTGELFF.

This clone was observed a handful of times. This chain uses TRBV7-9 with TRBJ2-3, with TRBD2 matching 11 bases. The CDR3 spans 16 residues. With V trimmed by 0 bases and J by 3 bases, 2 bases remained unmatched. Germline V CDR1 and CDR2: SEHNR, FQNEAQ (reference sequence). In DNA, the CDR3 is TGTGCCAGCAGCTTAGCACTAGCGGGAGTGACAGATACGCAGTATTTT. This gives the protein CASSLALAGVTDTQYF.

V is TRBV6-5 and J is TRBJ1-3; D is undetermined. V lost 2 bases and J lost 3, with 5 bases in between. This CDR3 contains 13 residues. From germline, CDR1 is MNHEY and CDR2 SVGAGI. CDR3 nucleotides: TGTGCCAGCAGTTACCGCGGTGGAAACACCATATATTTT. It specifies CASSYRGGNTIYF.

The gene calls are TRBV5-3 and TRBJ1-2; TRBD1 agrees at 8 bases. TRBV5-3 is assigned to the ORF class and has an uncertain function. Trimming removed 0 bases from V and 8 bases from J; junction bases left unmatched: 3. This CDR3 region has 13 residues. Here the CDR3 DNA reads TGTGCCAGAAGCTTGGGACAGGGGAGGGGCTACACCTTC. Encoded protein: CARSLGQGRGYTF.

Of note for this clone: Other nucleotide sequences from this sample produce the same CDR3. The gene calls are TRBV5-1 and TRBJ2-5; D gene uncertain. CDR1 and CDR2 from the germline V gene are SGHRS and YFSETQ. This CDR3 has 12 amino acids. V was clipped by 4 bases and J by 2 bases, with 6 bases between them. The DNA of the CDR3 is TGCGCCAGCAGCCGACAACAAGAGACCCAGTACTTC. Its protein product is CASSRQQETQYF.

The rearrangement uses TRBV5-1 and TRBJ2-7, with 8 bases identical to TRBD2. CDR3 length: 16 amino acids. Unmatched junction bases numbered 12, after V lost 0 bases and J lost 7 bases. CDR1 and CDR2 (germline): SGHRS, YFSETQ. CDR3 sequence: CASSLALEAGAGEQYF. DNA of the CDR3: TGCGCCAGCAGCTTGGCCCTGGAAGCGGGAGCCGGTGAGCAGTACTTC.

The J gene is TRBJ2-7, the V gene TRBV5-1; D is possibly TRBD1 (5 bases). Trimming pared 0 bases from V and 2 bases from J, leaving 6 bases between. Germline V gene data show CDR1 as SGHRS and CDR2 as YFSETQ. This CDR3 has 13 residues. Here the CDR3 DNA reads TGCGCCAGCAGCTTGGAGGGGACCTACGAGCAGTACTTC. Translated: CASSLEGTYEQYF.

The CDR3 region is CASSLGLAEQETQYF. The CDR3 coding sequence is TGCGCCAGCAGCTTGGGACTAGCGGAACAAGAGACCCAGTACTTC. The chain combines TRBV5-1 with TRBJ2-5, with 9 bases lining up with TRBD2. The J segment lost 2 bases and the V segment lost 0 bases, leaving 2 bases of the junction unmatched. CDR1 is SGHRS, CDR2 YFSETQ, per germline. The CDR3 spans 15 residues.

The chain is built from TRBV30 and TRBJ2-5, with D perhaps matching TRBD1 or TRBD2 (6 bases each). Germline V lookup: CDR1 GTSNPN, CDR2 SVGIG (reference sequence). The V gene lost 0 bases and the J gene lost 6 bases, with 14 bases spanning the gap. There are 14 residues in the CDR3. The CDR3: CAWSVVGGIQTQYF. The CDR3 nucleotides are TGTGCCTGGAGTGTTGTAGGGGGGATACAGACCCAGTACTTC.

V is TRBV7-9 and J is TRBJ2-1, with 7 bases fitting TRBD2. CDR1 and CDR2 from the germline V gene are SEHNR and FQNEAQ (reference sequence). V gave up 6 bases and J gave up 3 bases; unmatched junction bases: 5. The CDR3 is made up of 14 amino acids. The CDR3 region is CASRLASDYNEQFF. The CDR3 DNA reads TGTGCCAGCAGACTAGCGAGCGACTACAATGAGCAGTTCTTC.

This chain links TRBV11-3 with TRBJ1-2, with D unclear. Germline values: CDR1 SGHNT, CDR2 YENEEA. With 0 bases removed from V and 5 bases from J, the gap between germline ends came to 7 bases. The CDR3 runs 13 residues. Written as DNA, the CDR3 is TGTGCCAGCAGCTTAGATTCGGAGTATGGCTACACCTTC. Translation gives CASSLDSEYGYTF.

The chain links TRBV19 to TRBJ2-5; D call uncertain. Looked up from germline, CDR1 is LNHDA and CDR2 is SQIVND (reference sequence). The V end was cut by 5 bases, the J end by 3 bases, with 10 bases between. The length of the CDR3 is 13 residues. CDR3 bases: TGTGCCAGTAGTCCCACCACCGAAGAGACCCAGTACTTC. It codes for CASSPTTEETQYF.

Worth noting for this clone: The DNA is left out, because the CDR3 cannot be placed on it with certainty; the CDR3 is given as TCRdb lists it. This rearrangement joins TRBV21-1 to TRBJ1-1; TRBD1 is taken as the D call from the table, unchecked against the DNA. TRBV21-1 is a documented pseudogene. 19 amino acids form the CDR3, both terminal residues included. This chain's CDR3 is CATLVGTGIPRGLNTEAFF.

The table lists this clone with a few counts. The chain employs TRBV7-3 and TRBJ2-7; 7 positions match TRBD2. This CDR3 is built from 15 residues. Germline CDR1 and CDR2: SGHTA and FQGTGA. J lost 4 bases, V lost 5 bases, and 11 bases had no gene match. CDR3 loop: CASSTYGGSEYEQYF. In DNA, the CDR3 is TGTGCCAGCAGCACGTATGGCGGGAGTGAGTACGAGCAGTACTTC.

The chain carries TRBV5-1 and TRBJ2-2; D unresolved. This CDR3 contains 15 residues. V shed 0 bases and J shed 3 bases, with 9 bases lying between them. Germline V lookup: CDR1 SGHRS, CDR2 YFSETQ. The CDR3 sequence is CASSLAQSYTGELFF. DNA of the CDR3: TGCGCCAGCAGCTTGGCACAGAGTTACACCGGGGAGCTGTTTTTT.

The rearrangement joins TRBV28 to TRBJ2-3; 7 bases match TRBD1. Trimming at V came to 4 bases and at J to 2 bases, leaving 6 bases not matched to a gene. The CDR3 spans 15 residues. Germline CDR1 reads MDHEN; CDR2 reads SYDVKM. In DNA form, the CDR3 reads TGTGCCAGCAGTTACAGGGGTCGCGCCACAGATACGCAGTATTTT. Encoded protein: CASSYRGRATDTQYF. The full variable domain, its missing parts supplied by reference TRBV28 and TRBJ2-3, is DVKVTQSSRYLVKRTGEKVFLECVQDMDHENMFWYRQDPGLGLRLIYFSYDVKMKEKGDIPEGYSVSREKKERFSLILESASTNQTSMYLCASSYRGRATDTQYFGPGTRLTVL.

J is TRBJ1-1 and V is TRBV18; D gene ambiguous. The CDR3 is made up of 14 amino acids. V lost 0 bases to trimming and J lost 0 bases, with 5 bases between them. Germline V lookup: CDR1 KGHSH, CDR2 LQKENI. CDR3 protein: CASSPPSLNTEAFF. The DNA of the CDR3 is TGTGCCAGCTCACCACCGAGCCTGAACACTGAAGCTTTCTTT.

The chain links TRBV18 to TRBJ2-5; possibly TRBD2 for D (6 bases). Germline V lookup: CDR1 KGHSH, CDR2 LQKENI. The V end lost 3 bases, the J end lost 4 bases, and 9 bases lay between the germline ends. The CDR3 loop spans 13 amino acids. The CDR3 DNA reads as TGTGCCAGCTCACCCGGGAGTGGAGAGACCCAGTACTTC. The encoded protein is CASSPGSGETQYF. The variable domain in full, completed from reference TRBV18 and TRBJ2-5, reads NAGVMQNPRHLVRRRGQEARLRCSPMKGHSHVYWYRQLPEEGLKFMVYLQKENIIDESGMPKERFSAEFPKEGPSILRIQQVVRGDSAAYFCASSPGSGETQYFGPGTRLLVL.

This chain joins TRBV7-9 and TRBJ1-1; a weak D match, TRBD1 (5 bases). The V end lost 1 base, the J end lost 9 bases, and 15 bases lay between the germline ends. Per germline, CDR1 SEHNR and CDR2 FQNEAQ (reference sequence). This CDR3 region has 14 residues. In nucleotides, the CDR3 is TGTGCCAGCAGCTTAGGAGGGGTGACGATGAAAGCTTTCTTT. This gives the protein CASSLGGVTMKAFF.

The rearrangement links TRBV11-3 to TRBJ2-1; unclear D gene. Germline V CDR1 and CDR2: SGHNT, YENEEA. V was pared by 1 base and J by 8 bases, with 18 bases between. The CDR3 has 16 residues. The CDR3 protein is CASSLVFGPFGDEQFF. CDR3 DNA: TGTGCCAGCAGCTTAGTTTTCGGACCCTTTGGGGATGAGCAGTTCTTC.